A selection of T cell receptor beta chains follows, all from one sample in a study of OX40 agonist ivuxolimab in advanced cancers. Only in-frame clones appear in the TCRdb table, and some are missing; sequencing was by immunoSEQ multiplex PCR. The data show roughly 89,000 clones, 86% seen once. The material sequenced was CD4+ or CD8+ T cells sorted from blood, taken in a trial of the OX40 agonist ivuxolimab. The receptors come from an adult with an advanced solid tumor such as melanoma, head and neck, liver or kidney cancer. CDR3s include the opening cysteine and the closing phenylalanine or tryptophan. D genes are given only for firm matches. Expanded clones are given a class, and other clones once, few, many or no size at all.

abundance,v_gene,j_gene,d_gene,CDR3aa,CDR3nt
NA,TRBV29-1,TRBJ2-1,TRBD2,CSVGLAEYNEQFF,TGCAGCGTTGGACTAGCGGAGTACAATGAGCAGTTCTTC
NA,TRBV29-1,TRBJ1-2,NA,CSVGGTGNYGYTF,TGCAGCGTTGGGGGAACGGGGAACTATGGCTACACCTTC
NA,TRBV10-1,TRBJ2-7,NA,CASSSTSSRDSYEQYF,TGCGCCAGCAGTTCCACTTCTAGCCGAGACTCCTACGAGCAGTACTTC
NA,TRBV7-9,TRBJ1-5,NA,CASSLAGGNQPQHF,TGTGCCAGCAGCTTAGCCGGAGGAAATCAGCCCCAGCATTTT
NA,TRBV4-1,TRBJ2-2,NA,CASSQRVELLF,TGCGCCAGCAGCCAAAGGGTGGAGCTGCTTTTT
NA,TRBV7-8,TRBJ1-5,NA,CASSLGQDQPQHF,TGTGCCAGCAGCTTAGGACAGGATCAGCCCCAGCATTTT
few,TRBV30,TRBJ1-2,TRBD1,CAWLRRLGSGQNYGYTF,TGTGCCTGGCTCCGGCGACTTGGCTCGGGACAGAACTATGGCTACACCTTC
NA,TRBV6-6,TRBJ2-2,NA,CASSYSSDSPTGELFF,TGTGCCAGCAGTTACTCGAGTGACAGCCCCACCGGGGAGCTGTTTTTT
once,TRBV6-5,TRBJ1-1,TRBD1,CASSPDRATEAFF,TGTGCCAGCAGTCCTGACAGGGCCACTGAAGCTTTCTTT
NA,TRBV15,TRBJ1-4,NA,CATSSGGPNIATNEKLFF,TGTGCCACCAGCAGCGGGGGTCCCAATATTGCAACTAATGAAAAACTGTTTTTT
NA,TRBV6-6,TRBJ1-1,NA,CASSLGQSNTEAFF,TGTGCCAGCAGTTTAGGACAGTCGAACACTGAAGCTTTCTTT
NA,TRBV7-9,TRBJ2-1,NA,CASSPPGGGRGDNEQFF,TGTGCCAGCAGCCCCCCCGGAGGAGGGAGAGGGGACAATGAGCAGTTCTTC
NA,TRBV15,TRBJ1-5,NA,CATSREGAPNQPQHF,TGTGCCACCAGCAGAGAGGGGGCACCCAATCAGCCCCAGCATTTT
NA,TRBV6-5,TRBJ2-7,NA,CASSVGADYEQYF,TGTGCCAGCTCGGTCGGGGCCGACTACGAGCAGTACTTC
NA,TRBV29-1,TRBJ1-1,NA,CSVVQLAPSTEAFF,TGCAGCGTTGTGCAGCTGGCGCCGAGCACTGAAGCTTTCTTT
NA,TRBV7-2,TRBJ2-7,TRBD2,CASSGTSGQGGNEQYF,TGTGCCAGCAGCGGGACTAGCGGCCAAGGAGGCAACGAGCAGTACTTC
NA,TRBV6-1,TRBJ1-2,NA,CASRGGSPYGYTF,TGTGCCAGCCGGGGGGGGAGCCCCTATGGCTACACCTTC
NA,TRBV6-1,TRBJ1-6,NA,CATRQELNSPLHF,TGTGCCACTCGACAGGAGCTAAATTCACCCCTCCACTTT
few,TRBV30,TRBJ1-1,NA,CAWSVHATDEAFF,TGTGCCTGGAGTGTACATGCGACGGACGAAGCTTTCTTT
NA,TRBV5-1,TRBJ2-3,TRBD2,CASSLLAAGDTQYF,TGCGCCAGCAGCCTGCTAGCAGCGGGGGATACGCAGTATTTT
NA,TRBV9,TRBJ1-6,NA,CASSVERGNSPLHF,TGTGCCAGCAGCGTAGAGAGGGGGAATTCACCCCTCCACTTT
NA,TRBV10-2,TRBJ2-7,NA,CASSGDTSYEQYF,TGCGCCAGCAGTGGAGACACCAGCTACGAGCAGTACTTC
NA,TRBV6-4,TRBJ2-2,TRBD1,CASSDGQGVSGELFF,TGTGCCAGCAGTGATGGACAGGGGGTTTCCGGGGAGCTGTTTTTT
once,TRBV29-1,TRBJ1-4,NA,CSVGAEGGEKLFF,TGCAGCGTTGGTGCGGAGGGCGGAGAAAAACTGTTTTTT
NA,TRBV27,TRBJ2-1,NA,CASSLTRRVGEQFF,TGTGCCAGCAGTTTGACCCGGAGGGTGGGTGAGCAGTTCTTC
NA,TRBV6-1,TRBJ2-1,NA,CASSVTGGIGEQFF,TGTGCCAGCAGTGTGACAGGAGGTATCGGTGAGCAGTTCTTC
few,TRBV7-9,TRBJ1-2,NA,CASSLVGDLNYGYTF,TGTGCCAGCAGCTTAGTAGGGGACTTAAACTATGGCTACACCTTC
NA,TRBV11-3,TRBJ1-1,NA,CASSLAQGRNTEAFF,TGTGCCAGCAGCTTAGCACAGGGTCGGAACACTGAAGCTTTCTTT
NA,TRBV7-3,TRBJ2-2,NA,CASSFGVTGELFF,TGTGCCAGCAGCTTCGGGGTCACCGGGGAGCTGTTTTTT
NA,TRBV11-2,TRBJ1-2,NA,CASSLITTGHYGYTF,TGTGCCAGCAGCCTGATAACAACCGGTCACTATGGCTACACCTTC
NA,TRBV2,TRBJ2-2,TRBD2,CASSATSGRAYTGELFF,TGTGCCAGCAGTGCCACTAGCGGGAGGGCCTACACCGGGGAGCTGTTTTTT
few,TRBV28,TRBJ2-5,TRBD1,CASAQGAEETQYF,TGTGCCAGTGCACAGGGGGCAGAGGAGACCCAGTACTTC
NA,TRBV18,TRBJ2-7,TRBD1,CASSSTGGDYEQYF,TGTGCCAGCTCGTCGACAGGGGGTGACTACGAGCAGTACTTC
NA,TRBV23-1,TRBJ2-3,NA,CASSHHIGRWKDTQYF,TGCGCCAGCAGTCACCACATCGGCAGGTGGAAAGATACGCAGTATTTT
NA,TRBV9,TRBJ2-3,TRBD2,CASSVGTSGSGSTDTQYF,TGTGCCAGCAGCGTAGGGACTAGCGGATCCGGGAGCACAGATACGCAGTATTTT
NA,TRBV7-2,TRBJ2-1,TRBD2,CASSLKLAGGSSYNEQFF,TGTGCCAGCAGCTTAAAGCTAGCGGGAGGTTCCTCCTACAATGAGCAGTTCTTC
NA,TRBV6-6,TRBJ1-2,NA,CATQLGLLGYTF,TGTGCCACCCAGTTGGGATTACTTGGCTACACCTTC
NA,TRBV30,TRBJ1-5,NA,CAWSELGGDQPQHF,TGTGCCTGGAGCGAGCTTGGGGGCGATCAGCCCCAGCATTTT
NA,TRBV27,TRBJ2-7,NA,CASSLSSQGFYEQYF,TGTGCCAGCAGTTTATCCAGTCAGGGATTTTACGAGCAGTACTTC
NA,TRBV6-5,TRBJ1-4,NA,CASSQDIFYEKLFF,TGTGCCAGCAGCCAGGACATTTTTTACGAAAAACTGTTTTTT
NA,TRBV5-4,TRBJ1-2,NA,CASSFGTEAVNYGYTF,TGTGCCAGCAGCTTCGGGACGGAAGCTGTCAACTATGGCTACACCTTC
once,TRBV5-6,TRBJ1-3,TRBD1,CASSLWTGLAGNTIYF,TGTGCCAGCAGCTTGTGGACAGGGCTGGCTGGAAACACCATATATTTT
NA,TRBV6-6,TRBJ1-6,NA,CASKMSYNSPLHF,TGTGCCAGCAAAATGTCATATAATTCACCCCTCCACTTT
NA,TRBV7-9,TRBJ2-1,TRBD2,CATSTSGSNEQFF,TGTGCCACCTCGACTAGCGGGAGTAATGAGCAGTTCTTC